This record covers a single T cell receptor beta chain. Its antigen is still unknown. The protocol was immunoSEQ multiplex PCR, while the TCRdb copy is restricted to in-frame clones and leaves out a portion. The repertoire consists of tens of thousands of clones, with 89% occurring once and the leading ten covering approximately 1.5%. The data belong to a study of multiple sclerosis patients with progressive multifocal leukoencephalopathy. Study-wide findings and caveats: Expanded clones at PML onset predated and persisted through natalizumab therapy.

This CDR3 has 17 residues. The V and J ends lost 0 bases and 7 bases, in that order; junction bases with no gene match: 12. Germline lookup yields CDR1 SGHTA and CDR2 FQGTGA. The time point denotes: before natalizumab initiation. J is TRBJ1-2 and V is TRBV7-3; 9 bases fit TRBD1. Sequenced material: PBMCs. The source of this sequence is a human donor with multiple sclerosis. CDR3 bases: TGTGCCAGCAGCTTAACCCCTCTTGGGACAGGGAGAAGTGGCTACACCTTC. Translated: CASSLTPLGTGRSGYTF.